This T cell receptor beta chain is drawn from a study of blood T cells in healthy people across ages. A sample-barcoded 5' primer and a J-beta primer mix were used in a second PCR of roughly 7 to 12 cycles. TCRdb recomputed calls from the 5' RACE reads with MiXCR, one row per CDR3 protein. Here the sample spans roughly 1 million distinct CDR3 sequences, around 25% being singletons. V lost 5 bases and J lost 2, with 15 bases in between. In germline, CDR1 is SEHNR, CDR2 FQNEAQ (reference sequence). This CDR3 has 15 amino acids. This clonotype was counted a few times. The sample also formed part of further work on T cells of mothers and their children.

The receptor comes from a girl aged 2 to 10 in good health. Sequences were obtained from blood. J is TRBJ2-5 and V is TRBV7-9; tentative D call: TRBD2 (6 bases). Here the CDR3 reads CASSETGLGQETQYF. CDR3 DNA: TGTGCCAGCAGCGAAACGGGACTCGGGCAAGAGACCCAGTACTTC.